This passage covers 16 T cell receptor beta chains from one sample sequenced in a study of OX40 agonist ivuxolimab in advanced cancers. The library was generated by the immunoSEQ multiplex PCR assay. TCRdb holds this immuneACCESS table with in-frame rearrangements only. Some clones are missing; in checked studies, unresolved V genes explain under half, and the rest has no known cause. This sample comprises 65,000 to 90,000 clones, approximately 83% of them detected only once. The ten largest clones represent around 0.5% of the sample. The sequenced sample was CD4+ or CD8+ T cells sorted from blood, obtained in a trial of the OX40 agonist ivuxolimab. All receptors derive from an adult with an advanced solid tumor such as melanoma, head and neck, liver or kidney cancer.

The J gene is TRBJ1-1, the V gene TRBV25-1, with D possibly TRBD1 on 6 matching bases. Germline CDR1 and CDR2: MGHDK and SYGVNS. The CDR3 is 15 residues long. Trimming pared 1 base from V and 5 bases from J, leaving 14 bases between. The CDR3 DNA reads TGTGCCAGCAGTGAATCGGGGGGCTTTTGGACTGAAGCTTTCTTT. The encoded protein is CASSESGGFWTEAFF.

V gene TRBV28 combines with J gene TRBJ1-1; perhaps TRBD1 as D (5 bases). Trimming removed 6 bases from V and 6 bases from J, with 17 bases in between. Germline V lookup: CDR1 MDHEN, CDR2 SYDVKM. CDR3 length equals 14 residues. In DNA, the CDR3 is TGTGCCAGCAGGGGGGGTGGGGAAGGCGCTGAAGCTTTCTTT. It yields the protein CASRGGGEGAEAFF.

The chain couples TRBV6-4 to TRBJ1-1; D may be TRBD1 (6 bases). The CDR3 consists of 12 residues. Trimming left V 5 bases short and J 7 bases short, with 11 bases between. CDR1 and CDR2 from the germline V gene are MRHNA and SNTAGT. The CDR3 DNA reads TGTGCCAGCAGTACCGGGACATTTGAAGCTTTCTTT. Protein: CASSTGTFEAFF.

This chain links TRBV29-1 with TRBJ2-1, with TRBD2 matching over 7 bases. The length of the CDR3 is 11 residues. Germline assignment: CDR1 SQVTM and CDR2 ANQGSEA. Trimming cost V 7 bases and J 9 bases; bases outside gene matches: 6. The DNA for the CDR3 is TGCAGCGGTGTTGGGGGGGTTGAGCAGTTCTTC. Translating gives CSGVGGVEQFF.

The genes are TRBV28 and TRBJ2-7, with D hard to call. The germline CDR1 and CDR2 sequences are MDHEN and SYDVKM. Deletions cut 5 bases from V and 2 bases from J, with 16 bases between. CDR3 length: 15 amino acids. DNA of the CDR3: TGTGCCAGCAGTCCCCCTCGGGTGCGAGCCTACGAGCAGTACTTC. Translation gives CASSPPRVRAYEQYF.

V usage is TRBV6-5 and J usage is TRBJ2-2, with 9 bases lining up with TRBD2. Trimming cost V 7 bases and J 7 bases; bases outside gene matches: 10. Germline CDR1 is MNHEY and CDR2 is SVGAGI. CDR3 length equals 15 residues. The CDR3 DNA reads TGTGCCAGCAATGGCGGCGGGGGGGGCAACGGGGAGCTGTTTTTT. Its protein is CASNGGGGGNGELFF.

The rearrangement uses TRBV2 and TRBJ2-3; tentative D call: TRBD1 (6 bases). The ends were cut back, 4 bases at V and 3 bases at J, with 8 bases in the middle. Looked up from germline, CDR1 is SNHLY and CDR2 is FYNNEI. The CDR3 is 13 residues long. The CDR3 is CASSAQGTDTQYF. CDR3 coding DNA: TGTGCCAGCAGTGCCCAGGGGACAGATACGCAGTATTTT.

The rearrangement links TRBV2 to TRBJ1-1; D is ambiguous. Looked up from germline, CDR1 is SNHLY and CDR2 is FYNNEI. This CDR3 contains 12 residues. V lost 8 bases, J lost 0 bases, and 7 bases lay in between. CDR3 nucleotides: TGTGCCAGCGAGTCGCTGAACACTGAAGCTTTCTTT. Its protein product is CASESLNTEAFF. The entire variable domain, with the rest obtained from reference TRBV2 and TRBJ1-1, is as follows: EPEVTQTPSHQVTQMGQEVILRCVPISNHLYFYWYRQILGQKVEFLVSFYNNEISEKSEIFDDQFSVERPDGSNFTLKIRSTKLEDSAMYFCASESLNTEAFFGQGTRLTVV.

The CDR3 DNA reads TGTGCCAGCAGCTTAGCCGTGCTCTATGGCTACACCTTC. It encodes CASSLAVLYGYTF. The chain joins TRBV7-9 to TRBJ1-2; no reliable D call. Germline V gives CDR1 SEHNR, CDR2 FQNEAQ (reference sequence). The CDR3 contains 13 residues. V was shortened by 0 bases and J by 4 bases, with 6 bases between the two germline ends. The full variable domain, with the rest looked up from reference TRBV7-9 and TRBJ1-2, is DTGVSQNPRHKITKRGQNVTFRCDPISEHNRLYWYRQTLGQGPEFLTYFQNEAQLEKSRLLSDRFSAERPKGSFSTLEIQRTEQGDSAMYLCASSLAVLYGYTFGSGTRLTVV.

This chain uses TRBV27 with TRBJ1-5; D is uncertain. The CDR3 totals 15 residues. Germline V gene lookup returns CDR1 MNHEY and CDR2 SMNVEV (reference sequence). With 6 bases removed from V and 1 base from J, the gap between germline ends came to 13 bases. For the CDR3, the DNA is TGTGCCAGCAGCATGGGGAGAACCAGCAATCAGCCCCAGCATTTT. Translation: CASSMGRTSNQPQHF.

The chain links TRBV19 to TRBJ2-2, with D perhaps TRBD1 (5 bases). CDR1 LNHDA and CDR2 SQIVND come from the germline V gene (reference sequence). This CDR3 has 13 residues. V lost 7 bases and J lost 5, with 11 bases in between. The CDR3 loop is CASIKGVTGELFF. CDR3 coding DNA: TGTGCCAGTATAAAAGGGGTGACCGGGGAGCTGTTTTTT.

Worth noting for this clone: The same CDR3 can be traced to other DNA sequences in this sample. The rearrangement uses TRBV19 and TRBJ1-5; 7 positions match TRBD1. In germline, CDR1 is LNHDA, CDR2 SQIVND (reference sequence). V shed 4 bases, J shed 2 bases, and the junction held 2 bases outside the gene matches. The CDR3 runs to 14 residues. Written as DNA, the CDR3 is TGTGCCAGTAGTACAACAGGGGGCAATCAGCCCCAGCATTTT. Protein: CASSTTGGNQPQHF. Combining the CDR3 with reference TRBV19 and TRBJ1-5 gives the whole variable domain DGGITQSPKYLFRKEGQNVTLSCEQNLNHDAMYWYRQDPGQGLRLIYYSQIVNDFQKGDIAEGYSVSREKKESFPLTVTSAQKNPTAFYLCASSTTGGNQPQHFGDGTRLSIL.

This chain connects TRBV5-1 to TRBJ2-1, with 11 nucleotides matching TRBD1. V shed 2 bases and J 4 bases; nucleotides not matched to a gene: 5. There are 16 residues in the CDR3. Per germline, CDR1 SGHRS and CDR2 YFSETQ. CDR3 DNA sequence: TGCGCCAGCAGCTTAACGGGGACAGGGGGATACAATGAGCAGTTCTTC. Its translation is CASSLTGTGGYNEQFF.

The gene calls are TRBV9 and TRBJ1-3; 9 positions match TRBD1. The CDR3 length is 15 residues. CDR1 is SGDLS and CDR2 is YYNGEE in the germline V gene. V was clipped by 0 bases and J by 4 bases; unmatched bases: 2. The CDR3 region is CASSVGTGGGNTIYF. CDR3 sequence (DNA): TGTGCCAGCAGCGTAGGTACAGGGGGCGGAAACACCATATATTTT.

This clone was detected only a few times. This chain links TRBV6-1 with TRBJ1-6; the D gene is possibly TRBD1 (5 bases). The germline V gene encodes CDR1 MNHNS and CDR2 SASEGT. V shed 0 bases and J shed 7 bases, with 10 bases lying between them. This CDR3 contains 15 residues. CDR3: CASSEAAGWNSPLHF. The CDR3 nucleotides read TGTGCCAGCAGTGAAGCCGCAGGGTGGAATTCACCCCTCCACTTT.

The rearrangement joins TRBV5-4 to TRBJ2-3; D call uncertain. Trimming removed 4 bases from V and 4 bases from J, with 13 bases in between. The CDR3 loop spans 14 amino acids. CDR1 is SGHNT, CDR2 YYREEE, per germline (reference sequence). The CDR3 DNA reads TGTGCCAGCAGCCCCGTCCCCCGCTCAGATACGCAGTATTTT. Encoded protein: CASSPVPRSDTQYF. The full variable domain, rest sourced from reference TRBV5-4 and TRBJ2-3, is ETGVTQSPTHLIKTRGQQVTLRCSSQSGHNTVSWYQQALGQGPQFIFQYYREEENGRGNFPPRFSGLQFPNYSSELNVNALELDDSALYLCASSPVPRSDTQYFGPGTRLTVL.